One sample yielded the 10 T cell receptor beta chains listed below, sequenced in a study of beta chain features in type 1 diabetes. The entirety of the isolated RNA underwent reverse transcription, so expressed TCRB transcripts were sequenced. The method was immunoSEQ multiplex PCR; TCRdb's version includes in-frame clones alone and lacks a portion of them. The sample consists of about 360,000 clones, over 9.5% of them appearing once. Source material: naive CD4+ T cells from blood. These TCRs come from a man aged 18 to 29 in good health.

The chain uses TRBV9 and TRBJ2-1, with a possible D match to TRBD2 (5 bases). The CDR3 contains 17 residues. From germline, CDR1 is SGDLS and CDR2 YYNGEE. The V gene lost 4 bases and the J gene lost 4 bases, with 21 bases spanning the gap. Written as DNA, the CDR3 is TGTGCCAGCAGCCCCTCTGAGAACAGCGGCCTGTACAATGAGCAGTTCTTC. Translated, it gives CASSPSENSGLYNEQFF.

The chain recombines TRBV5-1 with TRBJ1-2, with 7 nucleotides matching TRBD1. CDR1 is SGHRS and CDR2 is YFSETQ in the germline V gene. The CDR3 contains 13 residues. The ends lost 3 bases at V and 4 bases at J; junction bases unmatched: 3. CDR3 region: CASSSGDSYGYTF. CDR3 coding DNA: TGCGCCAGCAGCTCCGGGGACAGCTATGGCTACACCTTC.

In its sample, this clone was seen a few times. CDR3: CASSGYRAMNQPQHF. The CDR3 DNA follows: TGTGCCAGCAGCGGATACAGGGCAATGAATCAGCCCCAGCATTTT. V and J are TRBV7-8 and TRBJ1-5; a possible D gene is TRBD1 (6 bases). The CDR3 has 15 residues. The V end lost 5 bases, the J end lost 4 bases, and 15 bases lay between the germline ends. Looked up from germline, CDR1 is SGHVS and CDR2 is FQNEAQ.

The chain uses TRBV19 and TRBJ1-2, with TRBD1 matching over 9 bases. J was trimmed by 8 bases and V by 5 bases; bases with no gene match: 6. The CDR3 spans 13 residues. The germline gives CDR1 LNHDA, CDR2 SQIVND (reference sequence). Here the CDR3 reads CASSSRDRVGYTF. CDR3 sequence (DNA): TGTGCCAGTAGTTCCCGGGACAGGGTAGGCTACACCTTC.

This rearrangement joins TRBV5-1 to TRBJ2-1; 8 positions agree with TRBD1. Germline CDR1 and CDR2: SGHRS and YFSETQ. V dropped 1 base and J dropped 10; count of bases not matched to a gene: 10. The CDR3 loop spans 15 amino acids. In DNA, the CDR3 is TGCGCCAGCAGCTTGACGGGACAGGCGCCCAAGGAGCAGTTCTTC. This gives the protein CASSLTGQAPKEQFF.

V and J are TRBV5-4 and TRBJ2-2; maybe TRBD1 (6 bases). Trimming cost V 4 bases and J 5 bases, with 15 bases left between them. Germline-derived CDR1 and CDR2 are SGHNT and YYREEE (reference sequence). The CDR3 totals 15 residues. This CDR3 reads CASSPRQDGTGELFF. The CDR3 DNA follows: TGTGCCAGCAGCCCAAGACAGGATGGGACCGGGGAGCTGTTTTTT.

The rearrangement uses TRBV2 and TRBJ1-3; the D is unclear. The CDR3 totals 12 residues. V lost 5 bases and J 2 bases, leaving 4 bases between the germline ends. CDR1 is SNHLY and CDR2 is FYNNEI in the germline V gene. The CDR3 DNA reads TGTGCCAGCAGTCTAGCTGGAAACACCATATATTTT. Its translation: CASSLAGNTIYF.

The chain uses TRBV5-4 and TRBJ2-1, with 12 bases that match TRBD2. The CDR3 is 15 amino acids. Trimming cost V 4 bases and J 6 bases; bases outside gene matches: 5. Germline V gene lookup returns CDR1 SGHNT and CDR2 YYREEE (reference sequence). The CDR3 is CASSGRTSGINEQFF. The CDR3 DNA sequence: TGTGCCAGCAGCGGGAGGACTAGCGGGATCAATGAGCAGTTCTTC.

The sample holds a few counts of this clone. V is TRBV7-8 and J is TRBJ2-7; D might be TRBD1 (5 bases). V lost 2 bases and J 2 bases, leaving 13 bases between the germline ends. CDR1 is SGHVS and CDR2 is FQNEAQ in the germline V gene. This CDR3 spans 15 amino acids. The CDR3 here is CASSLRSGNPYEQYF. The CDR3 DNA reads TGTGCCAGCAGCTTAAGGTCAGGGAATCCCTACGAGCAGTACTTC.

The J gene is TRBJ1-2, the V gene TRBV5-4, with 8 bases identical to TRBD1. Trimming cost V 0 bases and J 3 bases; bases outside gene matches: 7. CDR1 and CDR2 (germline): SGHNT, YYREEE (reference sequence). The CDR3 runs 16 residues. The CDR3 loop reads CASSLGQGAMDYGYTF. The CDR3 nucleotides read TGTGCCAGCAGCTTGGGGCAGGGGGCGATGGACTATGGCTACACCTTC.